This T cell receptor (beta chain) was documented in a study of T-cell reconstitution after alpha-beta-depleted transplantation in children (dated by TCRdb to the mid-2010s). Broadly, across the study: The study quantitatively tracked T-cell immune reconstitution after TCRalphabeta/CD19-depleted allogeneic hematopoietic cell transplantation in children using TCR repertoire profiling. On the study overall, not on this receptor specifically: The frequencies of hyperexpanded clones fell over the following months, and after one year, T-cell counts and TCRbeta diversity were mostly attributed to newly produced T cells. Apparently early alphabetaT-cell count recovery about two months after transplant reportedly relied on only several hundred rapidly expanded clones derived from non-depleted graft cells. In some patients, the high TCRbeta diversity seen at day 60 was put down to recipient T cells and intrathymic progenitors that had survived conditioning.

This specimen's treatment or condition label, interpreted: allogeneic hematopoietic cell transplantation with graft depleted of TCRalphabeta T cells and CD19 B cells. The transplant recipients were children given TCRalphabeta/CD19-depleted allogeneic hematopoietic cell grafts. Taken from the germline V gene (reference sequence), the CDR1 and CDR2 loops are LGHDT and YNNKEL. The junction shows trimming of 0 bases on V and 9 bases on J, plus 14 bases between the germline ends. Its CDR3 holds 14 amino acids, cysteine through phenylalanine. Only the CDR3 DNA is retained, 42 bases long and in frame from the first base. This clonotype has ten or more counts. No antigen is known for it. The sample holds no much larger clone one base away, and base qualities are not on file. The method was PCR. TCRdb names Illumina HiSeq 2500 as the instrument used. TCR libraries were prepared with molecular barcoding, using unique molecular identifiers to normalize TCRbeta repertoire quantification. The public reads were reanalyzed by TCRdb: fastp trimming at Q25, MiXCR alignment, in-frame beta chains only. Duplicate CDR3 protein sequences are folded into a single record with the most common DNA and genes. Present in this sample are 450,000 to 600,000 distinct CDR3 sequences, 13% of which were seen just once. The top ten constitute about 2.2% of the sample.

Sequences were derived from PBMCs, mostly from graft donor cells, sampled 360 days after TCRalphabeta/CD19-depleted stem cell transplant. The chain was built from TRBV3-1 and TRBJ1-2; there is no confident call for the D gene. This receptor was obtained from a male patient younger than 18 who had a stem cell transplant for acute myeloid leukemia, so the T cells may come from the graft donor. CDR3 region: CASSQDPRWSSYTF. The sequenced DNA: TGTGCCAGCAGCCAAGATCCCCGTTGGAGTAGCTACACCTTC.